This is a list of T cell receptor beta chains from one sample in a study of shared clonotypes between healthy human individuals. Assay: immunoSEQ multiplex PCR; the TCRdb copy retains only in-frame clones and omits some. Of over 1.4 million clones detected, roughly 96% appear once; the ten largest clones hold about 1.2%. Sequencing was carried out using naive CD4+ T cells sorted from blood. The origin of the receptors is a young man in good health. Both conserved end residues are part of each CDR3. A D gene is named only where the DNA matches it firmly. Some rows mark clone size as missing; the rest say once, few, many or name a class of expanded clone.

v_call	j_call	d_call	clone_size	cdr3_aa	cdr3_nt
TRBV18	TRBJ2-7	.	.	CASSPIDGAYEQYF	TGTGCCAGCTCACCCATCGACGGCGCCTACGAGCAGTACTTC
TRBV19	TRBJ2-5	.	.	CASSPPRGPGGQETQYF	TGTGCCAGTAGTCCACCTCGAGGACCCGGGGGACAAGAGACCCAGTACTTC
TRBV6-5	TRBJ1-5	TRBD1	.	CASTPGQGVQPQHF	TGTGCCAGCACCCCAGGACAGGGGGTACAGCCCCAGCATTTT
TRBV28	TRBJ1-4	.	.	CASSAGPGAGLFF	TGTGCCAGCAGTGCGGGACCTGGGGCAGGACTGTTTTTT
TRBV5-5	TRBJ2-2	.	once	CASSFRPGQNTGELFF	TGTGCCAGCAGCTTCCGACCGGGACAGAACACCGGGGAGCTGTTTTTT
TRBV27	TRBJ2-2	.	once	CASSLLRHTGELFF	TGTGCCAGCAGTTTACTGCGGCACACCGGGGAGCTGTTTTTT
TRBV18	TRBJ2-3	TRBD2	.	CASSPGLVGGDTQYF	TGTGCCAGCTCACCTGGACTAGTTGGGGGAGATACGCAGTATTTT
TRBV27	TRBJ1-2	TRBD1	.	CASRVKATGAIPYGYTF	TGTGCCAGCAGAGTAAAGGCTACAGGGGCAATCCCCTATGGCTACACCTTC
TRBV27	TRBJ1-5	.	once	CASSLGARQPQHF	TGTGCCAGCAGTTTAGGGGCACGGCAGCCCCAGCATTTT
TRBV2	TRBJ2-1	TRBD1	.	CASSLDRVGNEQFF	TGTGCCAGCAGTTTGGACAGGGTGGGCAATGAGCAGTTCTTC
TRBV28	TRBJ2-7	TRBD2	.	CASGESGRNYEQYF	TGTGCCAGCGGCGAAAGCGGGAGGAATTACGAGCAGTACTTC
TRBV7-7	TRBJ2-7	.	.	CASSYGPGYEQYF	TGTGCTAGCAGCTATGGACCTGGCTACGAGCAGTACTTC
TRBV7-9	TRBJ1-3	.	.	CASSPMTGGRNTIYF	TGTGCCAGCAGCCCAATGACAGGCGGCAGAAACACCATATATTTT
TRBV5-1	TRBJ2-3	.	.	CASSLGDREADTQYF	TGCGCCAGCAGCTTGGGTGACAGGGAGGCGGATACGCAGTATTTT
TRBV4-1	TRBJ1-5	.	.	CASSREHPQGFQPQHF	TGCGCCAGCAGCCGCGAACACCCCCAGGGGTTTCAGCCCCAGCATTTT
TRBV6-5	TRBJ2-5	.	.	CASSPRTEQETQYF	TGTGCCAGCAGTCCTCGGACGGAGCAAGAGACCCAGTACTTC